This T cell receptor (beta chain) was sequenced in a study of cytomegalovirus exposure and HLA in healthy donors. Study results and caveats: Investigators reported approximately 150 TCR beta chains as tied to cytomegalovirus. Published work reported that the classifier diagnosed cytomegalovirus status with high specificity and sensitivity. In an earlier analysis, about 87% or about 30%: the productive usage of most TCR beta V segments.

As concerns this clone: The antigen is unknown.

Germline CDR1 SQVTM, CDR2 ANQGSEA. CDR3 size: 15 residues. V was pared by 0 bases and J by 2 bases, with 4 bases of the junction left unmatched. Amplification used 60 Vbeta primers and 13 Jbeta primers. TCRdb's table, derived via immunoSEQ multiplex PCR, lists solely in-frame clones and lacks some. The table has roughly 100,000 clones, about three quarters seen once. The chain couples TRBV29-1 to TRBJ2-3; 8 nucleotides match TRBD1. The sequenced sample consisted of PBMCs. This clonotype was sampled from a woman aged 18-29 years in good health and CMV-seropositive. CDR3 coding DNA: TGCAGCGTTGAAGATCCGCAGGGGGCCACAGATACGCAGTATTTT. It is translated as CSVEDPQGATDTQYF.